The TCR beta chain described here comes from a study of T cell changes during pregnancy in multiple sclerosis. Assay: immunoSEQ multiplex PCR; the TCRdb copy retains only in-frame clones and omits some. The repertoire holds tens of thousands of clones, with over 90% as singletons. CDR3 length equals 16 residues. V was shortened by 0 bases and J by 0 bases, with 8 bases between the two germline ends. Germline CDR1 reads LGHNA; CDR2 reads YSLEER. This clonotype was obtained from a female donor with multiple sclerosis, enrolled in a pregnancy study. This chain uses TRBV4-3 with TRBJ2-2; D might be TRBD1 (5 bases). Sequenced material: peripheral blood, taken in the third trimester of pregnancy. The CDR3 nucleotides read TGCGCCAGCAGCCAAGATCCAGGGCCGAACACCGGGGAGCTGTTTTTT. Its translation is CASSQDPGPNTGELFF.